Below are 16 T cell receptor beta chains sequenced from a single sample in a study of blood T cell repertoires in COVID-19. Only in-frame clones appear in the TCRdb table, and some are missing; sequencing was by immunoSEQ multiplex PCR. The table records approximately 250,000 clones, 70% to 90% of them present only once. The sequencing sample was made of PBMCs or T cells enriched from blood (not recorded which). These receptor sequences come from a woman in her twenties or thirties who had recovered from COVID-19.

The V gene is TRBV11-3, the J gene TRBJ2-3; D may be TRBD1 (6 bases). The CDR3 runs 15 residues. Trimming removed 5 bases from V and 0 bases from J, with 12 bases in between. Per the germline V gene, CDR1 is SGHNT and CDR2 is YENEEA. CDR3 bases: TGTGCCAGCAGCACTCCACAGGGTAGCACAGATACGCAGTATTTT. This encodes CASSTPQGSTDTQYF.

This clone showed up just once. The genes are TRBV13 and TRBJ2-3; the D is unclear. V lost 3 bases and J 6 bases, leaving 10 bases between the germline ends. The CDR3 is 13 amino acids. Germline assignment: CDR1 PRHDT and CDR2 FYEKMQ (reference sequence). The CDR3 region has the DNA TGTGCCAGCAGCTTTAATAGCTTGGATACGCAGTATTTT. As protein: CASSFNSLDTQYF.

This clone appeared once. The J gene is TRBJ2-6, the V gene TRBV18; weak D call: TRBD1 (6 bases). V shed 3 bases and J shed 0 bases, with 15 bases lying between them. Germline loops: CDR1 KGHSH, CDR2 LQKENI. There are 18 residues in the CDR3. In DNA form, the CDR3 reads TGTGCCAGCTCACCGAGGACAGTAGGGGGCTCTGGGGCCAACGTCCTGACTTTC. It encodes CASSPRTVGGSGANVLTF.

This clone was seen only once. The gene calls are TRBV9 and TRBJ1-3, with 9 bases fitting TRBD1. The CDR3 spans 15 residues. The germline V gene has CDR1 SGDLS and CDR2 YYNGEE. J lost 5 bases, V lost 3 bases, and 6 bases had no gene match. CDR3 nucleotide sequence: TGTGCCAGCAGCGCGTCCGGGACAGGGCGAAACACCATATATTTT. This gives the protein CASSASGTGRNTIYF.

This clone was observed once. The chain recombines TRBV9 with TRBJ1-6; D may be TRBD1 (5 bases). Germline values: CDR1 SGDLS, CDR2 YYNGEE. V lost 0 bases and J 7 bases, leaving 17 bases between the germline ends. The CDR3 is 17 amino acids. DNA for the CDR3: TGTGCCAGCAGCGTAGAGGGGCGTGACAGTCCAAATTCACCCCTCCACTTT. It translates to CASSVEGRDSPNSPLHF.

The J gene is TRBJ2-7, the V gene TRBV2; possible D gene TRBD2, 6 bases. The CDR3 extends over 14 amino acids. Trimming stripped 6 bases from V and 3 bases from J, with 15 bases between. Germline values: CDR1 SNHLY, CDR2 FYNNEI. The CDR3 reads CASSPGEPDYEQYF. CDR3 coding DNA: TGTGCCAGCAGCCCGGGGGAGCCTGACTACGAGCAGTACTTC.

This chain links TRBV29-1 with TRBJ2-5, with 9 positions matching TRBD1. Germline V gene data show CDR1 as SQVTM and CDR2 as ANQGSEA. This CDR3 region has 14 residues. CDR3: CSAGTGGAGETQYF. The DNA for the CDR3 is TGCAGTGCAGGAACAGGGGGCGCCGGGGAGACCCAGTACTTC.

This chain links TRBV2 with TRBJ1-1; 9 bases map to TRBD1. Germline CDR1 and CDR2: SNHLY and FYNNEI. J was trimmed by 6 bases and V by 6 bases; bases with no gene match: 8. The CDR3 consists of 14 residues. CDR3: CASRSGQGGAEAFF. Here the CDR3 DNA reads TGTGCCAGCAGGTCGGGACAGGGAGGAGCTGAAGCTTTCTTT.

This sequence joins TRBV11-1 and TRBJ2-3, with 8 bases that match TRBD1. The CDR3 has 16 residues. Looked up from germline, CDR1 is SGHAT and CDR2 is FQDESV (reference sequence). J gave up 4 bases and V 5 bases, and 11 bases lay outside the gene matches. This CDR3 reads CASSPRQGIPADTQYF. The CDR3 region has the DNA TGTGCCAGCAGCCCCCGACAGGGGATTCCGGCAGATACGCAGTATTTT.

This chain links TRBV5-4 with TRBJ1-6; 9 bases line up with TRBD1. Germline values: CDR1 SGHNT, CDR2 YYREEE (reference sequence). The CDR3 consists of 15 residues. The ends lost 4 bases at V and 7 bases at J; junction bases unmatched: 6. The CDR3 nucleotides are TGTGCCAGCAGCCTCACCGGACAGGGGAATTCACCCCTCCACTTT. This gives the protein CASSLTGQGNSPLHF.

The chain employs TRBV28 and TRBJ2-7; 13 bases are shared with TRBD2. Germline V gene lookup returns CDR1 MDHEN and CDR2 SYDVKM. With V trimmed by 6 bases and J by 3 bases, 2 bases remained unmatched. CDR3 length: 14 amino acids. In DNA form, the CDR3 reads TGTGCCAGCAGGACTAGCGGGGGGATCTACGAGCAGTACTTC. Protein sequence: CASRTSGGIYEQYF.

The chain joins TRBV5-1 to TRBJ1-3; D is unresolved. V was clipped by 4 bases and J by 0 bases, with 8 bases between them. Per the germline V gene, CDR1 is SGHRS and CDR2 is YFSETQ. The CDR3 extends over 14 amino acids. For the CDR3, the DNA is TGCGCCAGCAGCGGGCACAACTCTGGAAACACCATATATTTT. It is translated as CASSGHNSGNTIYF.

The chain carries TRBV4-1 and TRBJ2-7; D perhaps matches TRBD1 (6 bases). V dropped 3 bases and J dropped 4 bases, with 10 bases sitting between them. The germline CDR1 and CDR2 sequences are MGHRA and YSYEKL. The CDR3 runs to 13 residues. The CDR3: CASSQGALYEQYF. The CDR3 DNA reads as TGCGCCAGCAGCCAGGGGGCGCTTTACGAGCAGTACTTC.

As concerns this clone: This CDR3 is also generated by other DNA sequences in the sample. The chain uses TRBV5-4 and TRBJ2-1; 11 bases line up with TRBD2. V gave up 0 bases and J gave up 10 bases; unmatched junction bases: 3. CDR1 is SGHNT and CDR2 is YYREEE in the germline V gene (reference sequence). The CDR3 is 14 residues long. The CDR3 reads CASSLVLAGDEQFF. The CDR3 bases are TGTGCCAGCAGCTTGGTACTAGCGGGAGACGAGCAGTTCTTC. The full variable domain, its missing parts supplied by reference TRBV5-4 and TRBJ2-1, is ETGVTQSPTHLIKTRGQQVTLRCSSQSGHNTVSWYQQALGQGPQFIFQYYREEENGRGNFPPRFSGLQFPNYSSELNVNALELDDSALYLCASSLVLAGDEQFFGPGTRLTVL.

The J gene is TRBJ2-5, the V gene TRBV27, with D tentatively TRBD2 (7 bases). V was pared by 6 bases and J by 6 bases, with 17 bases between. Germline CDR1 MNHEY, CDR2 SMNVEV (reference sequence). CDR3 length: 14 residues. CDR3 residues: CASSQRGGVQTQYF. The CDR3 region has the DNA TGTGCCAGCAGCCAGAGGGGGGGTGTACAGACCCAGTACTTC.

The rearrangement links TRBV10-3 to TRBJ1-3; the D is unclear. This CDR3 region has 16 residues. CDR1 ENHRY and CDR2 SYGVKD come from the germline V gene. Trimming took 0 bases from V and 0 from J, leaving 9 bases between them. CDR3 coding DNA: TGTGCCATCAGTGAGTCAGCGGGAATCTCTGGAAACACCATATATTTT. Translation gives CAISESAGISGNTIYF.